This TCR beta chain appears in the sequencing data of a study of T cells in Graves' hyperthyroidism and ophthalmopathy. The CDR3 contains 20 residues. Trimming cost V 0 bases and J 6 bases; bases outside gene matches: 16. Germline V lookup: CDR1 ENHRY, CDR2 SYGVKD. The investigators amplified TCR beta CDR3 regions from RNA transcripts. The HTBI primer set served for first-round RT-PCR of the TCR CDR3. Each CDR3 protein gets one entry after TCRdb re-called the multiplex PCR reads with MiXCR. The sample lists around 350,000 distinct CDR3 sequences; 20% to 25% were seen once. A few counts support this clonotype.

The gene calls are TRBV10-3 and TRBJ2-1, with TRBD2 identical over 11 bases. The sample taken for sequencing was blood. This TCR was recovered from a middle-aged man with Graves' hyperthyroidism. The CDR3 DNA reads TGTGCCATCAGTGAGTCGAAGGGCATAACTAGCGGGAGATATATCAATGAGCAGTTCTTC. Amino acids: CAISESKGITSGRYINEQFF.